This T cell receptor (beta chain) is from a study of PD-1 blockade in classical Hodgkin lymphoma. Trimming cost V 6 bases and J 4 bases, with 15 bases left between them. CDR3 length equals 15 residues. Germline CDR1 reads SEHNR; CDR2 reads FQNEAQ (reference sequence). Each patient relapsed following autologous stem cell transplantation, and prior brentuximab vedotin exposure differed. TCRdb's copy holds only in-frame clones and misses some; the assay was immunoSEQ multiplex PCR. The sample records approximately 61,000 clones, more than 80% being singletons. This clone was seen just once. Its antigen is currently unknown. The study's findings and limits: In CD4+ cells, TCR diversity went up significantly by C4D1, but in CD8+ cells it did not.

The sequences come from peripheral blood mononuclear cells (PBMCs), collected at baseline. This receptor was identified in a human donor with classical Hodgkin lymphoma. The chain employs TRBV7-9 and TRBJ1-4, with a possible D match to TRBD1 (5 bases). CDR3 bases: TGTGCCAGCAGAGTAGAGGGGCTTAGTAATGAAAAACTGTTTTTT. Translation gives CASRVEGLSNEKLFF.